This T cell receptor beta chain was identified during a study of T cell responses to AZD1222 COVID-19 vaccine. Produced via immunoSEQ multiplex PCR; TCRdb's table is partial and in-frame only. Of some 150,000 clones detected, approximately 85% appear once; the ten largest clones hold 4.1%. Germline CDR1 is MDHEN and CDR2 is SYDVKM. V lost 6 bases to trimming and J lost 3 bases; unmatched junction nucleotides: 3. The CDR3 covers 15 residues. The chain carries TRBV28 and TRBJ1-5; 12 nucleotides align to TRBD1. The sample here was peripheral blood, taken on day 0 of MenACWY control vaccination. This sequence was found in an adult in good health. The CDR3, as DNA: TGTGCCAGCAGGGGACAGGGGGCACACAATCAGCCCCAGCATTTT. It encodes CASRGQGAHNQPQHF.